This T cell receptor (beta chain) was captured by sequencing in a study of blood T cell repertoires in COVID-19. Study background: In each case, the material was cDNA or gDNA derived from T cells, B-cell-depleted T cells, or PBMCs.

In the study's own analysis: By means of reference gene primer amplification, nucleated cell counts were estimated. Sequencing used immunoSEQ multiplex PCR; TCRdb keeps in-frame clones, though not all of them. V and J calls and clone size are as listed in that table; D and trimming were resolved from the DNA. The data show about 150,000 clones, approximately 91% seen once. Patients from Seattle were sampled longitudinally, starting during active infection. Trimming removed 2 bases from V and 5 bases from J, with 10 bases in between. The germline V gene encodes CDR1 LGHNA and CDR2 YNFKEQ. This CDR3 region has 13 residues.

The sample taken for sequencing was peripheral blood. The chain carries TRBV4-2 and TRBJ2-7, with TRBD2 as a possible D gene (5 bases). This receptor was taken from a man younger than 35 with COVID-19, enrolled during active disease. The CDR3 bases are TGTGCCAGCAGCCAACTCGGACTCCACGAGCAGTACTTC. It codes for CASSQLGLHEQYF.